Listed here are 9 T cell receptor beta chains from one sample, sequenced in a study of CD8 T cells in Susac syndrome. Reverse transcription of 0.5 to 1 ug RNA was carried out with random hexamers. TCRdb processed the immunoSEQ multiplex PCR reads anew with MiXCR; each CDR3 protein has one entry. The top ten hold roughly 0.084% of the sample, which has some 150,000 distinct CDR3 sequences, approximately 96% seen once. The sequenced material came from CD4+ T cells from PBMCs. These receptors were collected from a human donor with Susac syndrome.

The chain carries TRBV29-1 and TRBJ2-5, with D unclear. V gave up 4 bases and J gave up 5 bases, with 14 bases separating them. The CDR3 loop spans 13 amino acids. The germline gives CDR1 SQVTM, CDR2 ANQGSEA. CDR3 region: CSVGTVLLETQYF. The CDR3 nucleotides are TGCAGCGTTGGAACAGTTCTTTTGGAGACCCAGTACTTC.

The chain joins TRBV5-1 to TRBJ2-1, with 9 positions matching TRBD1. V was clipped by 0 bases and J by 4 bases; unmatched bases: 2. The CDR3 covers 15 residues. From germline, CDR1 is SGHRS and CDR2 YFSETQ. CDR3 protein: CASSLEQGAYNEQFF. DNA of the CDR3: TGCGCCAGCAGCTTGGAACAGGGGGCGTACAATGAGCAGTTCTTC. The whole variable domain, remainder taken from reference TRBV5-1 and TRBJ2-1, is KAGVTQTPRYLIKTRGQQVTLSCSPISGHRSVSWYQQTPGQGLQFLFEYFSETQRNKGNFPGRFSGRQFSNSRSEMNVSTLELGDSALYLCASSLEQGAYNEQFFGPGTRLTVL.

This chain joins TRBV12-3 or TRBV12-4 and TRBJ1-4; D is undetermined. The V end was cut by 1 base, the J end by 4 bases, with 10 bases between. CDR3 length equals 15 residues. CDR3 in amino acids: CASSLVGLGNEKLFF. The CDR3 nucleotides are TGTGCCAGCAGTTTAGTTGGGTTAGGTAATGAAAAACTGTTTTTT.

V and J are TRBV4-1 and TRBJ1-1; D not resolved. V shed 1 base and J shed 6 bases, with 12 bases lying between them. Per germline, CDR1 MGHRA and CDR2 YSYEKL. The CDR3 has 14 residues. The DNA for the CDR3 is TGCGCCAGCAGCCAAGTAGAGGGTGGGGCTGAAGCTTTCTTT. Translating it yields CASSQVEGGAEAFF.

This clonotype showed up just once. The rearrangement uses TRBV19 and TRBJ1-6; tentative D call: TRBD1 (6 bases). The V end was cut by 5 bases, the J end by 5 bases, with 13 bases between. CDR3 length: 15 amino acids. The germline V gene encodes CDR1 LNHDA and CDR2 SQIVND (reference sequence). The CDR3 is CASSSQPGDNSPLHF. The CDR3 coding sequence is TGTGCCAGTAGTTCCCAACCAGGGGATAATTCACCCCTCCACTTT. Together with reference TRBV19 and TRBJ1-6, the CDR3 gives the full variable domain: DGGITQSPKYLFRKEGQNVTLSCEQNLNHDAMYWYRQDPGQGLRLIYYSQIVNDFQKGDIAEGYSVSREKKESFPLTVTSAQKNPTAFYLCASSSQPGDNSPLHFGNGTRLTVT.

The chain has TRBV6-5 and TRBJ1-4; 11 positions agree with TRBD1. Germline values: CDR1 MNHEY, CDR2 SVGAGI. The CDR3 contains 14 residues. Losses at the gene ends were 6 bases for V and 6 bases for J; bases not matched to a gene: 3. In DNA, the CDR3 is TGTGCCAGCAGCGCGGACAGGGGGCATGAAAAACTGTTTTTT. As protein: CASSADRGHEKLFF.

The chain uses TRBV20-1 and TRBJ2-5; TRBD2 agrees at 9 bases. CDR1 is DFQATT, CDR2 SNEGSKA, per germline (reference sequence). This CDR3 spans 14 amino acids. Trimming took 5 bases from V and 4 from J; bases not matched to a gene: 8. CDR3 amino acids: CSAPRGGGVETQYF. CDR3 sequence (DNA): TGCAGTGCTCCGCGGGGGGGTGGGGTAGAGACCCAGTACTTC.

This sequence joins TRBV29-1 and TRBJ1-1; D remains unclear. The CDR3 length is 10 residues. CDR1 is SQVTM and CDR2 is ANQGSEA in the germline V gene. Trimming removed 2 bases at V and 7 bases at J, with 5 bases between. The CDR3 here is CSVERDEAFF. The CDR3 DNA sequence: TGCAGCGTTGAACGAGATGAAGCTTTCTTT.

J is TRBJ2-7 and V is TRBV15; 13 bases match TRBD2. The CDR3 runs to 19 residues. The junction had 9 bases not matched to a gene; V was cut back by 1 base and J by 0 bases. The germline gives CDR1 LNHNV, CDR2 YYDKDF (reference sequence). The CDR3 spells CATSRARLAGGSLSYEQYF. DNA for the CDR3: TGTGCCACCAGCAGAGCTCGACTAGCGGGAGGTTCCCTCTCCTACGAGCAGTACTTC.